A single sample gave rise to the 29 T cell receptor beta chains below, sequenced in a study of cytomegalovirus exposure and HLA in healthy donors. Clones were read by immunoSEQ multiplex PCR, and TCRdb kept only the in-frame ones, dropping some. This sample has tens of thousands of clones, with around nine tenths found just once. Sequenced: PBMCs. These receptors all come from a woman in her thirties in good health and CMV-seronegative.

The CDR3 reads CASSQGGINNEQFF. The CDR3 region has the DNA TGTGCCAGCAGCCAAGGGGGCATCAACAATGAGCAGTTCTTC. The rearrangement joins TRBV5-4 to TRBJ2-1, with 7 bases lining up with TRBD1. V gave up 4 bases and J gave up 5 bases; unmatched junction bases: 6. The CDR3 loop spans 14 amino acids. The V gene's germline CDR1 is SGHNT and CDR2 YYREEE (reference sequence).

The chain recombines TRBV5-6 with TRBJ2-1, with D possibly matching TRBD2 (5 bases). Germline assignment: CDR1 SGHDT and CDR2 YYEEEE. Trimming pared 0 bases from V and 6 bases from J, leaving 13 bases between. The CDR3 extends over 15 amino acids. The chain's CDR3 is CASSLGLASLNEQFF. CDR3 DNA sequence: TGTGCCAGCAGCTTGGGGCTAGCATCCCTCAATGAGCAGTTCTTC.

The chain links TRBV5-8 to TRBJ2-7; TRBD2 matches at 12 bases. Germline lookup yields CDR1 SGHTS and CDR2 YDEGEE. The J segment lost 5 bases and the V segment lost 0 bases, leaving 6 bases of the junction unmatched. The CDR3 contains 16 residues. The CDR3 DNA is TGTGCCAGCAGCTTGGAGGTACTAGCGGGAGGTGACGAGCAGTACTTC. This encodes CASSLEVLAGGDEQYF.

The J gene is TRBJ2-7, the V gene TRBV7-9; TRBD2 matches at 9 bases. From germline, CDR1 is SEHNR and CDR2 FQNEAQ (reference sequence). The CDR3 runs 14 residues. The V gene end was trimmed by 4 bases and the J gene end by 2 bases; junction bases not matched to a gene: 3. The CDR3 nucleotides are TGTGCCAGCAGCTCAGCGGGAGGAGCCTACGAGCAGTACTTC. Residues: CASSSAGGAYEQYF.

Here the CDR3 reads CASSLGTVPDTQYF. CDR3 sequence (DNA): TGTGCCAGCAGCTTGGGTACAGTACCAGATACGCAGTATTTT. The gene calls are TRBV7-3 and TRBJ2-3; D gene ambiguous. With 3 bases removed from V and 4 bases from J, the gap between germline ends came to 11 bases. Germline CDR1 reads SGHTA; CDR2 reads FQGTGA. This CDR3 comprises 14 residues.

V is TRBV2 and J is TRBJ1-2; TRBD1 matches at 7 bases. This CDR3 comprises 14 residues. V was clipped by 5 bases and J by 1 base; unmatched bases: 4. Germline CDR1 is SNHLY and CDR2 is FYNNEI. For the CDR3, the DNA is TGTGCCAGCAGTTTCGGGACAGTTAACTATGGCTACACCTTC. It translates to CASSFGTVNYGYTF.

This chain links TRBV13 with TRBJ2-3; 9 bases fit TRBD2. Germline CDR1 reads PRHDT; CDR2 reads FYEKMQ (reference sequence). The length of the CDR3 is 18 residues. Trimming took 4 bases from V and 0 from J; bases not matched to a gene: 11. The CDR3 protein is CASSSPLAGGISTDTQYF. The CDR3 DNA sequence: TGTGCCAGCAGCTCACCCCTTGCGGGAGGGATTAGCACAGATACGCAGTATTTT.

The gene calls are TRBV15 and TRBJ2-1; 8 positions match TRBD1. CDR1 and CDR2 from the germline V gene are LNHNV and YYDKDF (reference sequence). Trimming cost V 6 bases and J 10 bases; bases outside gene matches: 8. The CDR3 is made up of 13 amino acids. The CDR3 nucleotides are TGTGCCACCAGTAACCAGGGGGCAAAAGAGCAGTTCTTC. Protein: CATSNQGAKEQFF.

The J gene is TRBJ2-7, the V gene TRBV19, with TRBD1 as a possible D gene (6 bases). CDR1 is LNHDA, CDR2 SQIVND, per germline (reference sequence). This CDR3 is built from 13 residues. V shed 3 bases and J shed 6 bases, with 12 bases lying between them. The CDR3: CASSMSGVLEQYF. CDR3 bases: TGTGCCAGTAGTATGTCAGGGGTGCTCGAGCAGTACTTC.

Here the CDR3 reads CASSQDQTGELFF. The CDR3 bases are TGTGCCAGCAGCCAAGATCAGACCGGGGAGCTGTTTTTT. The chain links TRBV14 to TRBJ2-2; D is ambiguous. The V and J ends lost 0 bases and 5 bases respectively, with 4 bases between them. CDR1 SGHDN and CDR2 FVKESK come from the germline V gene. This CDR3 is built from 13 residues.

The genes are TRBV28 and TRBJ2-7; D ambiguous. The V gene's germline CDR1 is MDHEN and CDR2 SYDVKM. The CDR3 is 15 amino acids. The ends were cut back, 6 bases at V and 1 base at J, with 16 bases in the middle. CDR3 loop: CASSPSSDGSYEQYF. In DNA, the CDR3 is TGTGCCAGCAGCCCTTCTTCTGACGGGTCCTACGAGCAGTACTTC.

The chain recombines TRBV9 with TRBJ1-5; a possible D gene is TRBD1 (6 bases). This CDR3 is built from 15 residues. Deletions cut 4 bases from V and 4 bases from J, with 15 bases between. CDR1 is SGDLS and CDR2 is YYNGEE in the germline V gene. The CDR3: CASSPAGQGNQPQHF. CDR3 nucleotides: TGTGCCAGCAGCCCAGCGGGGCAGGGGAATCAGCCCCAGCATTTT.

The rearrangement uses TRBV5-1 and TRBJ2-7; the D gene is possibly TRBD2 (7 bases). Germline-derived CDR1 and CDR2 are SGHRS and YFSETQ. Trimming shortened V by 5 bases and J by 3 bases, and 15 bases separated the two germline ends. This CDR3 has 14 residues. CDR3 DNA sequence: TGCGCCAGCAGGGCGGGAGTAGGGGGCTACGAGCAGTACTTC. Translating it yields CASRAGVGGYEQYF.

The chain recombines TRBV5-4 with TRBJ2-5; D gene uncertain. V dropped 7 bases and J dropped 0 bases, with 4 bases sitting between them. Per the germline V gene, CDR1 is SGHNT and CDR2 is YYREEE (reference sequence). CDR3 length equals 11 residues. CDR3 region: CASGDQETQYF. DNA of the CDR3: TGTGCCAGCGGAGACCAAGAGACCCAGTACTTC.

The chain uses TRBV7-9 and TRBJ2-7; 9 nucleotides line up with TRBD1. The CDR3 is made up of 15 amino acids. J was trimmed by 5 bases and V by 4 bases; bases with no gene match: 9. The germline V gene has CDR1 SEHNR and CDR2 FQNEAQ (reference sequence). CDR3 nucleotide sequence: TGTGCCAGCAGCTCCTCCGGGACAGGGATCCACGAGCAGTACTTC. Amino acid sequence: CASSSSGTGIHEQYF.

The V call is TRBV7-9, the J call TRBJ2-7; TRBD1 aligns across 7 bases. V dropped 1 base and J dropped 0; count of bases not matched to a gene: 12. In germline, CDR1 is SEHNR, CDR2 FQNEAQ (reference sequence). The CDR3 has 18 amino acids. The CDR3 spells CASSLEVPGGDGSYEQYF. CDR3 nucleotide sequence: TGTGCCAGCAGCTTAGAGGTGCCAGGGGGTGATGGCTCCTACGAGCAGTACTTC.

The chain recombines TRBV5-8 with TRBJ1-1; 10 positions agree with TRBD1. Germline-derived CDR1 and CDR2 are SGHTS and YDEGEE. The CDR3 is made up of 15 amino acids. With 0 bases clipped from V and 5 bases from J, the junction kept 4 bases outside the gene matches. The CDR3 reads CASSLVGGQGTEAFF. CDR3 sequence (DNA): TGTGCCAGCAGCTTGGTCGGGGGACAGGGGACTGAAGCTTTCTTT.

This chain links TRBV5-4 with TRBJ2-1, with D unclear. The CDR3 consists of 11 residues. V was shortened by 4 bases and J by 5 bases, with 4 bases between the two germline ends. Germline lookup yields CDR1 SGHNT and CDR2 YYREEE (reference sequence). CDR3 nucleotides: TGTGCCAGCAGCGTCAACAATGAGCAGTTCTTC. Residues: CASSVNNEQFF.

This chain joins TRBV5-1 and TRBJ2-3; 9 bases are a match to TRBD1. The length of the CDR3 is 15 residues. Germline V gives CDR1 SGHRS, CDR2 YFSETQ. Germline trimming cut 0 bases from V and 4 bases from J; bases unmatched to any gene: 3. CDR3 coding DNA: TGCGCCAGCAGCTTGGGGGACAGGGAACCAGATACGCAGTATTTT. Its protein is CASSLGDREPDTQYF.

The chain recombines TRBV1 with TRBJ2-5; the D call TRBD2 from the table was never checked on the DNA. TRBV1 is marked as a pseudogene. The length of the CDR3 is 16 residues. The CDR3 loop is CTSSPPASGAQETQYF. The CDR3 DNA is TGCACCAGCAGCCCCCCGGCTAGCGGAGCTCAAGAGACCCAGTACTTC.

V and J are TRBV9 and TRBJ2-1, with 8 bases fitting TRBD1. Germline V lookup: CDR1 SGDLS, CDR2 YYNGEE. The CDR3 sequence is 16 residues long. V trimming: 0 bases; J trimming: 8 bases; junction bases outside the gene matches: 10. For the CDR3, the DNA is TGTGCCAGCAGCGTAGGGCCCGAACAGGGGGTAGATGAGCAGTTCTTC. It codes for CASSVGPEQGVDEQFF.

The rearrangement uses TRBV6-4 and TRBJ1-1; possible D gene TRBD1, 6 bases. The V end lost 2 bases, the J end lost 2 bases, and 18 bases lay between the germline ends. In germline, CDR1 is MRHNA, CDR2 SNTAGT. The CDR3 contains 17 residues. The CDR3: CASSDPDGGGRNTEAFF. DNA for the CDR3: TGTGCCAGCAGTGACCCGGACGGGGGGGGCCGAAACACTGAAGCTTTCTTT.

The gene calls are TRBV5-1 and TRBJ2-1, with 8 bases identical to TRBD2. This CDR3 has 19 residues. With V trimmed by 5 bases and J by 5 bases, 21 bases remained unmatched. Germline V gene sequence: CDR1 SGHRS, CDR2 YFSETQ. CDR3 in amino acids: CASSPLSRGRTNPNNEQFF. The DNA of the CDR3 is TGCGCCAGCAGTCCACTTTCACGCGGGAGGACCAATCCGAACAATGAGCAGTTCTTC.

In DNA form, the CDR3 reads TGCGCCAGCAGCCAAGAAGGATGGCTGGGACTAGCGGGAGAAGGATACGAGCAGTACTTC. It encodes CASSQEGWLGLAGEGYEQYF. This chain joins TRBV4-1 and TRBJ2-7, with 14 nucleotides matching TRBD2. The CDR3 extends over 20 amino acids. V lost 0 bases, J lost 4 bases, and 14 bases stayed unmatched. CDR1 and CDR2 from the germline V gene are MGHRA and YSYEKL.

This clone has more than one count but fewer than ten. V and J are TRBV29-1 and TRBJ2-5; 9 nucleotides agree with TRBD2. Germline loops: CDR1 SQVTM, CDR2 ANQGSEA. The ends lost 3 bases at V and 0 bases at J; junction bases unmatched: 14. The CDR3 sequence is 18 residues long. CDR3 sequence reads: CSVEVASGRSTYQETQYF. As DNA, the CDR3 is TGCAGCGTTGAGGTCGCCAGCGGGAGGTCCACGTACCAAGAGACCCAGTACTTC.

The chain is built from TRBV6-1 and TRBJ2-3; 10 bases are shared with TRBD2. Trimming removed 4 bases from V and 0 bases from J; junction bases left unmatched: 10. There are 18 residues in the CDR3. Per germline, CDR1 MNHNS and CDR2 SASEGT. CDR3: CASSVSSGREASTDTQYF. In nucleotides, the CDR3 is TGTGCCAGCAGTGTTTCTAGCGGGAGAGAGGCTAGCACAGATACGCAGTATTTT.

The V and J genes are TRBV10-3 and TRBJ2-1; a weak D match, TRBD1 (6 bases). The CDR3 loop spans 14 amino acids. Germline values: CDR1 ENHRY, CDR2 SYGVKD. V was clipped by 8 bases and J by 5 bases, with 16 bases between them. DNA of the CDR3: TGTGCCATCGAACCGGCGACAGGTAACAATGAGCAGTTCTTC. The encoded protein is CAIEPATGNNEQFF.

The chain links TRBV10-1 to TRBJ2-1; 10 nucleotides align to TRBD1. Germline V gives CDR1 WNHNN, CDR2 SYGVQD (reference sequence). The junction had 4 bases not matched to a gene; V was cut back by 11 bases and J by 6 bases. The CDR3 has 12 residues. The CDR3 loop is CAPGTGVNEQFF. Written as DNA, the CDR3 is TGCGCCCCCGGGACAGGGGTCAATGAGCAGTTCTTC.

The DNA of the CDR3 is TGTGCCAGCAGTTTTCCCCGGAACAGGGTTGGCAATCAGCCCCAGCATTTT. It translates to CASSFPRNRVGNQPQHF. V and J are TRBV28 and TRBJ1-5, with D possibly TRBD1 on 6 matching bases. Germline assignment: CDR1 MDHEN and CDR2 SYDVKM. Trimming removed 3 bases from V and 2 bases from J, with 17 bases in between. The CDR3 loop spans 17 amino acids.